These T cell receptor beta chains were read from a single sample in a study of identical twins. In TCRdb, the 5' RACE reads were re-called with MiXCR into one record per CDR3 protein. The sample lists approximately 890,000 distinct CDR3 sequences, roughly 12% occurring once. These sequences were also reported in another study, on yellow fever vaccine responses in identical twins.

The material sequenced was PBMCs. These receptors were collected from a woman aged 18-29 years in good health. Each CDR3 is given with its conserved first and last residue. Each record gives: V gene, clone size, J gene, CDR3 protein. Some rows have no size entry. The others give once, few or many, or a class for an expanded clone.

TRBV28	few	TRBJ1-5	CASSWGTGGHQPQHF
TRBV10-3	NA	TRBJ2-7	CAISDTGGRTYEQYF
TRBV6-1	few	TRBJ1-2	CASGGNRGSYGYTF
TRBV11-2	few	TRBJ2-5	CASTQGRVQETQYF
TRBV20-1	NA	TRBJ2-3	CSARGPGTAATQYF
TRBV29-1	many	TRBJ2-7	CSVAPGTSGYEQYF
TRBV5-1	NA	TRBJ2-1	CASSLVLAGGSNEQFF
TRBV7-6	few	TRBJ2-7	CASSLDPTSAEQYF
TRBV7-9	few	TRBJ2-5	CASSLSGLEETQYF
TRBV28	NA	TRBJ2-4	CASSNPTGPHKNIQYF
TRBV27	NA	TRBJ2-7	CASSPPTGTGDYEQYF
TRBV5-1	many	TRBJ2-7	CASSLLSQGTYEQYF
TRBV29-1	few	TRBJ1-3	CSVYGNGNTIYF
TRBV24-1	NA	TRBJ2-5	CATSQTDGHQETQYF
TRBV5-1	few	TRBJ2-5	CASSLSPRQETQYF
TRBV4-1	few	TRBJ2-1	CASSQKRTAWGLLSYNEQFF
TRBV5-1	few	TRBJ2-1	CASSLARTSGSAYNEQFF
TRBV3-1	many	TRBJ2-1	CASSPKGQALRNEQFF
TRBV6-2/TRBV6-3	many	TRBJ2-7	CASRSGTTYEQYF
TRBV13	few	TRBJ2-1	CASSLIVAGPGEDSYNEQFF
TRBV28	few	TRBJ1-5	CASSFPGRTPQHF
TRBV12-3/TRBV12-4	many	TRBJ2-1	CASSSGHGNEQFF